This T cell receptor (beta chain) was sequenced for a study of blood T cell repertoires in COVID-19. Study-level background: Samples representing acute and convalescent COVID-19 were sourced from the United States, Italy and Spain. In each case, the material was cDNA or gDNA derived from T cells, B-cell-depleted T cells, or PBMCs.

Authors' data handling: Estimates of nucleated cell counts were drawn from the amplification of reference gene primers. Some clones are missing from TCRdb's copy, which holds only in-frame ones; the method was immunoSEQ multiplex PCR. The V and J calls and clone size are taken from that table; D and trimming were inferred from the DNA. Altogether more than 60,000 clones are present, roughly 84% being singletons, with the ten largest covering roughly 3.5%. The TCR was taken from a man aged 45 to 65 with acute or convalescent COVID-19. Sequencing was performed on peripheral blood.

The CDR3 spells CASSRGLAGGRDTQYF. The CDR3 DNA is TGCGCCAGCAGCCGCGGACTAGCGGGAGGTCGAGATACGCAGTATTTT. The chain is built from TRBV4-3 and TRBJ2-3; 14 positions match TRBD2. V was clipped by 4 bases and J by 5 bases; unmatched bases: 5. Germline CDR1 reads LGHNA; CDR2 reads YSLEER. There are 16 residues in the CDR3.